This entry lists 21 T cell receptor beta chains sequenced from one sample in a study of blood T cell repertoires in COVID-19. Sequencing used immunoSEQ multiplex PCR; TCRdb keeps in-frame clones, though not all of them. This sample has under 110,000 clones, with around 87% found just once. The source material was peripheral blood. These receptor sequences come from a woman aged 30 to 39 with acute or convalescent COVID-19.

This rearrangement joins TRBV30 to TRBJ2-7; D is perhaps TRBD1 (6 bases). The CDR3 runs 12 residues. CDR1 is GTSNPN and CDR2 is SVGIG in the germline V gene (reference sequence). Trimming shortened V by 5 bases and J by 5 bases, and 13 bases separated the two germline ends. The CDR3 reads CAWAGTNDEQYF. The DNA of the CDR3 is TGTGCCTGGGCCGGGACAAACGACGAGCAGTACTTC.

In its sample, this clone was seen once. The genes are TRBV6-5 and TRBJ1-5; 8 positions agree with TRBD1. J was trimmed by 4 bases and V by 4 bases; bases with no gene match: 9. Germline CDR1 MNHEY, CDR2 SVGAGI. The CDR3 is 16 amino acids. Here the CDR3 reads CASSSLGQGGNQPQHF. The CDR3 DNA sequence: TGTGCCAGCAGTTCCCTCGGACAGGGAGGAAATCAGCCCCAGCATTTT.

CDR3 nucleotides: TGTGCCAGCAGCCTCGGAGGCGATGAGCAGTTCTTC. This gives the protein CASSLGGDEQFF. This chain connects TRBV7-6 to TRBJ2-1, with D possibly being TRBD2 (5 bases). The V and J ends lost 5 bases and 8 bases respectively, with 10 bases between them. There are 12 residues in the CDR3. The germline CDR1 and CDR2 sequences are SGHVS and FNYEAQ.

The genes are TRBV27 and TRBJ2-7; 9 nucleotides match TRBD1. CDR1 is MNHEY and CDR2 is SMNVEV in the germline V gene (reference sequence). The CDR3 is 15 residues long. Losses at the gene ends were 2 bases for V and 2 bases for J; bases not matched to a gene: 4. CDR3 DNA: TGTGCCAGCAGTTTACGGACAGGGGTAGCCTACGAGCAGTACTTC. This gives the protein CASSLRTGVAYEQYF.

The CDR3 bases are TGTGCCAGCAGACCAGGACAGGGTAGGGCTGAAGCTTTCTTT. Its translation is CASRPGQGRAEAFF. This chain links TRBV27 with TRBJ1-1, with 8 nucleotides matching TRBD1. The CDR3 totals 14 residues. Germline V CDR1 and CDR2: MNHEY, SMNVEV (reference sequence). The V and J ends lost 6 bases and 6 bases, in that order; junction bases with no gene match: 9.

This clone was detected only a few times. This chain connects TRBV5-1 to TRBJ2-6; TRBD1 aligns across 8 bases. CDR1 and CDR2 (germline): SGHRS, YFSETQ. V trimming: 0 bases; J trimming: 9 bases; junction bases outside the gene matches: 11. The CDR3 is made up of 17 amino acids. CDR3 protein: CASSLGAGGSGGNVLTF. The CDR3 coding sequence is TGCGCCAGCAGCTTGGGGGCAGGGGGCTCTGGAGGCAACGTCCTGACTTTC.

The V call is TRBV7-3, the J call TRBJ1-3; D remains ambiguous. From germline, CDR1 is SGHTA and CDR2 FQGTGA. Trimming pared 5 bases from V and 3 bases from J, leaving 14 bases between. The CDR3 length is 15 residues. CDR3 in amino acids: CASSPRGGVGNTIYF. CDR3 bases: TGTGCCAGCAGCCCCCGGGGTGGTGTTGGAAACACCATATATTTT.

The chain recombines TRBV2 with TRBJ1-6; 7 positions match TRBD1. The CDR3 contains 16 residues. Germline trimming cut 9 bases from V and 2 bases from J; bases unmatched to any gene: 10. Looked up from germline, CDR1 is SNHLY and CDR2 is FYNNEI. The CDR3, as DNA: TGTGCCAGTAGCCTGATCGGGACAGCCTATAATTCACCCCTCCACTTT. Its translation: CASSLIGTAYNSPLHF.

This chain uses TRBV29-1 with TRBJ1-1, with D possibly being TRBD1 (5 bases). The CDR3 has 12 residues. The V end was cut by 4 bases, the J end by 2 bases, with 8 bases between. Germline assignment: CDR1 SQVTM and CDR2 ANQGSEA. The CDR3 reads CSVATGNTEAFF. CDR3 DNA sequence: TGCAGCGTTGCTACAGGAAACACTGAAGCTTTCTTT.

This chain joins TRBV28 and TRBJ1-2; 8 bases match TRBD1. The CDR3 sequence is 16 residues long. V lost 2 bases to trimming and J lost 3 bases; unmatched junction nucleotides: 8. The germline V gene has CDR1 MDHEN and CDR2 SYDVKM. This chain's CDR3 is CASSLGGAGGDYGYTF. In DNA form, the CDR3 reads TGTGCCAGCAGTTTAGGTGGGGCAGGGGGCGACTATGGCTACACCTTC.

CDR3 amino acids: CASGEPGNTIYF. In DNA form, the CDR3 reads TGTGCCAGCGGGGAGCCTGGAAACACCATATATTTT. The chain couples TRBV7-3 to TRBJ1-3; D gene uncertain. Germline V gene lookup returns CDR1 SGHTA and CDR2 FQGTGA. Trimming cost V 8 bases and J 2 bases, with 7 bases left between them. The CDR3 extends over 12 amino acids. The variable domain in full, completed from reference TRBV7-3 and TRBJ1-3, reads GAGVSQTPSNKVTEKGKYVELRCDPISGHTALYWYRQSLGQGPEFLIYFQGTGAADDSGLPNDRFFAVRPEGSVSTLKIQRTERGDSAVYLCASGEPGNTIYFGEGSWLTVV.

The chain joins TRBV3-1 (or the pseudogene TRBV3-2) to TRBJ1-2; TRBD1 aligns across 8 bases. CDR3 length equals 15 residues. Germline trimming cut 5 bases from V and 6 bases from J; bases unmatched to any gene: 11. Germline CDR1 is LGHDT and CDR2 is YNNKEL (reference sequence). The CDR3 sequence is CASSNPGQDLNGYTF. The CDR3 nucleotides read TGTGCCAGCAGCAACCCGGGACAGGACCTCAATGGCTACACCTTC.

The genes are TRBV5-1 and TRBJ1-1; D may be TRBD1 (5 bases). CDR1 and CDR2 (germline): SGHRS, YFSETQ. V shed 0 bases and J shed 3 bases, with 9 bases lying between them. The CDR3 extends over 14 amino acids. Written as DNA, the CDR3 is TGCGCCAGCAGCTTGGAGTCGGGGGACACTGAAGCTTTCTTT. This gives the protein CASSLESGDTEAFF.

The chain combines TRBV5-1 with TRBJ2-7, with 10 bases fitting TRBD1. The V and J ends lost 5 bases and 4 bases, in that order; junction bases with no gene match: 6. Germline V gene sequence: CDR1 SGHRS, CDR2 YFSETQ. CDR3 length: 14 residues. CDR3: CASRGWDRGYEQYF. In DNA form, the CDR3 reads TGCGCCAGCAGGGGTTGGGACAGGGGTTACGAGCAGTACTTC.

This rearrangement joins TRBV28 to TRBJ2-3; 10 bases map to TRBD2. CDR1 MDHEN and CDR2 SYDVKM come from the germline V gene. J lost 9 bases, V lost 1 base, and 7 bases had no gene match. The CDR3 length is 15 residues. The CDR3 here is CASSLSSGGTGTQYF. CDR3 nucleotides: TGTGCCAGCAGTTTATCTAGCGGGGGAACGGGGACGCAGTATTTT.

The rearrangement joins TRBV28 to TRBJ1-5; TRBD1 matches 9 bases. The V and J ends lost 5 bases and 5 bases, in that order; junction bases with no gene match: 4. Germline values: CDR1 MDHEN, CDR2 SYDVKM. The CDR3 has 14 amino acids. This CDR3 reads CASSPRQGDQPQHF. In nucleotides, the CDR3 is TGTGCCAGCAGTCCCCGACAGGGGGATCAGCCCCAGCATTTT. The whole variable domain, remainder taken from reference TRBV28 and TRBJ1-5, is DVKVTQSSRYLVKRTGEKVFLECVQDMDHENMFWYRQDPGLGLRLIYFSYDVKMKEKGDIPEGYSVSREKKERFSLILESASTNQTSMYLCASSPRQGDQPQHFGDGTRLSIL.

The rearrangement links TRBV5-1 to TRBJ1-1; the match to TRBD1 covers 11 bases. Germline trimming cut 2 bases from V and 3 bases from J; bases unmatched to any gene: 9. Germline V CDR1 and CDR2: SGHRS, YFSETQ. The CDR3 is 17 amino acids. The CDR3 nucleotides read TGCGCCAGCAGCTTAAGTAGGACAGGGGGCCTTTACACTGAAGCTTTCTTT. Its translation is CASSLSRTGGLYTEAFF.

The chain has TRBV21-1 and TRBJ1-6; the D call in the table, TRBD1, was not verified against the DNA. TRBV21-1 is assigned pseudogene status. The CDR3 length is 17 residues. In DNA, the CDR3 is TGTGCCAGCAGCCGCACCGCGGGACAGCCTTATAATTCACCCCTCCACTTT. Protein: CASSRTAGQPYNSPLHF.

The chain combines TRBV29-1 with TRBJ2-5, with 10 nucleotides matching TRBD1. CDR3 length equals 15 residues. Germline CDR1 reads SQVTM; CDR2 reads ANQGSEA. J was trimmed by 2 bases and V by 4 bases; bases with no gene match: 7. The CDR3 region is CSVVPGQGSQETQYF. The CDR3 nucleotides read TGCAGCGTTGTTCCGGGACAGGGGTCACAAGAGACCCAGTACTTC.

The rearrangement joins TRBV30 to TRBJ2-6, with TRBD2 identical over 8 bases. The CDR3 consists of 14 residues. The V gene's germline CDR1 is GTSNPN and CDR2 SVGIG (reference sequence). The V gene end was trimmed by 3 bases and the J gene end by 2 bases; junction bases not matched to a gene: 0. DNA of the CDR3: TGTGCCTGGAGCGGGGGGGCTGGGGCCAACGTCCTGACTTTC. Amino acids: CAWSGGAGANVLTF.

The chain joins TRBV27 to TRBJ2-2; D gene unclear. CDR1 is MNHEY and CDR2 is SMNVEV in the germline V gene (reference sequence). Trimming pared 3 bases from V and 3 bases from J, leaving 11 bases between. The CDR3 runs to 15 residues. CDR3 sequence (DNA): TGTGCCAGCAGTTTTCGGAACAGTTACACCGGGGAGCTGTTTTTT. Translation gives CASSFRNSYTGELFF.